This T cell receptor beta chain is from a study of shared clonotypes between healthy human individuals. Some clones are missing from TCRdb's copy, which holds only in-frame ones; the method was immunoSEQ multiplex PCR. The sample holds under 2,500,000 clones; 90% to 96% are singletons and the top ten take around 0.13%. Study findings and constraints: Relative to clonotypes present in all four donors, those not shared had lower generation probabilities.

CDR1 is SNHLY, CDR2 FYNNEI, per germline. The CDR3 covers 13 residues. The V gene lost 6 bases and the J gene lost 0 bases, with 9 bases spanning the gap. Nashville, Tennessee was home to all donors, each a Caucasian adult. With regard to this clone: Its specificity is unknown.

V gene TRBV2 combines with J gene TRBJ2-7, with D unclear. Sequences were obtained from naive CD4+ T cells sorted from blood. Subset denoted: CD45RA+ positively selected. The source of this sequence is a man between 18 and 29 years old in good health. For the CDR3, the DNA is TGTGCCAGCAGCCCCCAGACCTCCTACGAGCAGTACTTC. Residues: CASSPQTSYEQYF.